This note documents a single T cell receptor (beta chain) sequence. Its antigen remains unidentified. The table came from immunoSEQ multiplex PCR; TCRdb's copy has only in-frame clones and leaves some out. The sample records more than 100,000 clones, 87% being singletons. This entry comes from a study of T cell responses to AZD1222 COVID-19 vaccine. General study results and limits: Reports say nearly half of spike-specific TCRs go after unmutated variant regions. Seropositive status at baseline applied to only 5 to 7 AZD1222 recipients. White British people made up most donors, females outnumbered males, and clonal diversity was possibly underestimated. Samples come after the peak T cell response, not at day 14.

Germline V CDR1 and CDR2: SGHTA, FQGTGA. The CDR3 contains 19 residues. With V trimmed by 0 bases and J by 5 bases, 15 bases remained unmatched. The chain carries TRBV7-3 and TRBJ2-1, with 8 nucleotides matching TRBD2. The receptor's source is an adult who received the AZD1222 COVID-19 vaccine. The material was peripheral blood, obtained 28 days after the second AZD1222 dose. The CDR3: CASSLTGPLGAGVNNEQFF. The CDR3 DNA follows: TGTGCCAGCAGCTTAACAGGGCCTCTGGGAGCGGGGGTAAACAATGAGCAGTTCTTC.